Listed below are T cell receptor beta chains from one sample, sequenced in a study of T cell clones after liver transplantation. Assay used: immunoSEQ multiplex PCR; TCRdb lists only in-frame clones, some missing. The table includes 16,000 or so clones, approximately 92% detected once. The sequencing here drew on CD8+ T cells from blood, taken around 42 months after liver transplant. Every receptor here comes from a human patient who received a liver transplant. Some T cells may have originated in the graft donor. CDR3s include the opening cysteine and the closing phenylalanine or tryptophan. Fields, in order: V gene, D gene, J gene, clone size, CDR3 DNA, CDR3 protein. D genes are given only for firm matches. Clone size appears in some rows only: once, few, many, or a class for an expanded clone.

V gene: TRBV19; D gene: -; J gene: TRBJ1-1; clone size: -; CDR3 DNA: TGTGCCAGTAGTATAGAGGGGGGGCATATGGCCACTGAAGCTTTCTTT; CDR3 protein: CASSIEGGHMATEAFF
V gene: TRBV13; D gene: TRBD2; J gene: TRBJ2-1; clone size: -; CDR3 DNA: TGTGCCAGCAGCTTAGCGGGAGGTTACAATGAGCAGTTCTTC; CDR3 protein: CASSLAGGYNEQFF
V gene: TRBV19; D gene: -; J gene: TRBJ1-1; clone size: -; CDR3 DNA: TGTGCCAGTAGTATAAGAGGCACTGAAGCTTTCTTT; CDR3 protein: CASSIRGTEAFF
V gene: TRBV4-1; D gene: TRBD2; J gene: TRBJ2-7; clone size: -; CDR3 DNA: TGCGCCAGCAGCCAGGCTTTCGTGGCGGGAGTATTGCCCGAGCAGTACTTC; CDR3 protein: CASSQAFVAGVLPEQYF
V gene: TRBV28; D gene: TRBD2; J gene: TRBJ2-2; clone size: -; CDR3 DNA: TGTGCCAGCAACTTAGCGGGGGACACCGGGGAGCTGTTTTTT; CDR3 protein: CASNLAGDTGELFF
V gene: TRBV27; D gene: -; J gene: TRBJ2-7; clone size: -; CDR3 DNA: TGTGCCAGCAGTTCCACGTACAGGGATTCCTACGAGCAGTACTTC; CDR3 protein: CASSSTYRDSYEQYF
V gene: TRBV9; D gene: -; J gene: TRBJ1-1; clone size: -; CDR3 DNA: TGTGCCAGCAGCCCTCAATCCGGACAGCGATTGAACACTGAAGCTTTCTTT; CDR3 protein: CASSPQSGQRLNTEAFF
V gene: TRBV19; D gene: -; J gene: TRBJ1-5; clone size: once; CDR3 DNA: TGTGCCAGTTGGTCCGTGGGGCTTTATAGCAATCAGCCCCAGCATTTT; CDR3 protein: CASWSVGLYSNQPQHF
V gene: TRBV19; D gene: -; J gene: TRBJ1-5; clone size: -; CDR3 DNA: TGTGCCAGTAGTATAGGGGGTCAGCCCCAGCATTTT; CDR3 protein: CASSIGGQPQHF
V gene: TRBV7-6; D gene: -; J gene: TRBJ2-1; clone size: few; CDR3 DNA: TGTGCCAGCAGCTACTATGGGGATGAGCAGTTCTTC; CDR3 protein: CASSYYGDEQFF
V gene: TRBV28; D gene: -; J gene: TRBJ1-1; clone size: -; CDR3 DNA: TGTGCCAGCAGTTTTTTTTCTGGGCAGGTAAACACTGAAGCTTTCTTT; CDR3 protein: CASSFFSGQVNTEAFF
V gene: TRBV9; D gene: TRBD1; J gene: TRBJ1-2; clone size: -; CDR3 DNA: TGTGCCAGCAGCACTCAAGGGGGCGGAGGTGGCTACACCTTC; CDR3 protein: CASSTQGGGGGYTF
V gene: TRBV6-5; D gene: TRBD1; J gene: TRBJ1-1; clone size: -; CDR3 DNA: TGTGCCAGCAGTCAGACAGGGGGCACTGAAGCTTTCTTT; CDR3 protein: CASSQTGGTEAFF
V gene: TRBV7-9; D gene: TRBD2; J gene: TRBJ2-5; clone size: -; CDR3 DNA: TGTGCCAGCAGCCACCTCAGCGGGAGGGCCCTTGAGACCCAGTACTTC; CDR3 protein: CASSHLSGRALETQYF
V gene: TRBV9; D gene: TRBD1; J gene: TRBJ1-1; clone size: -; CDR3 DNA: TGTGCCAGCAGCGTGGGACAGGTAAACACTGAAGCTTTCTTT; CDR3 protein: CASSVGQVNTEAFF
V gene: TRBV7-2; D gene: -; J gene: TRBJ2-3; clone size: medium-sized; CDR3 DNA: TGTGCCAGCAGCTTATATCCAGATACGCAGTATTTT; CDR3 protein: CASSLYPDTQYF
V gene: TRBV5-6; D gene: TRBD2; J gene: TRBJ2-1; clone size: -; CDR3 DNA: TGTGCCAGCAGTTTTTTCGGGACTAGCGGGATCAATGAGCAGTTCTTC; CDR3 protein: CASSFFGTSGINEQFF
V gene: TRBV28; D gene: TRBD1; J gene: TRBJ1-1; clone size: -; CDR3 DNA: TGTGCCAGCAGTCCTACAGGGGGCGACACTGAAGCTTTCTTT; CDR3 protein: CASSPTGGDTEAFF
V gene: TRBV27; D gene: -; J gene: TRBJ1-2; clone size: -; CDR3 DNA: TGTGCCAGCAGCCCTCTACCGGGCCCGAGGGGCTACACCTTC; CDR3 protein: CASSPLPGPRGYTF
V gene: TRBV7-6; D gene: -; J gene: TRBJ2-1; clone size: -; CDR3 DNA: TGTGCCAGCAGCTTAGAGGGGAATGAGCAGTTCTTC; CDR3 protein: CASSLEGNEQFF
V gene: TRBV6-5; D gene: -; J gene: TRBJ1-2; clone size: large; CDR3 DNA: TGTGCCAGCAGTTACTCTTCGCTGGGTGGCTACACCTTC; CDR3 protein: CASSYSSLGGYTF
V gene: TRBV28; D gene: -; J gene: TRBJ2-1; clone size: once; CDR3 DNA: TGTGCCAGCACCCTACCTCCGGCCAGTACGAATGAGCAGTTCTTC; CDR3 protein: CASTLPPASTNEQFF
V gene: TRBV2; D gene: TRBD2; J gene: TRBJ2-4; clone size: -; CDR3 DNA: TGTGCCAGCAGTGGTGGCCTAGCGGGCGGTCCGTGGAACATTCAGTACTTC; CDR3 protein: CASSGGLAGGPWNIQYF
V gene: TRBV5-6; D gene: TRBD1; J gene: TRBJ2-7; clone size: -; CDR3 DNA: TGTGCCAGCAGCGCAGGGACAGGTCCCTACGAGCAGTACTTC; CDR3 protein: CASSAGTGPYEQYF
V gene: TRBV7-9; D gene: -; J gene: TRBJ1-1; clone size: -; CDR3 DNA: TGTGCCAGCAGCCCAACGGCGACAGTGAACACTGAAGCTTTCTTT; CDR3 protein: CASSPTATVNTEAFF
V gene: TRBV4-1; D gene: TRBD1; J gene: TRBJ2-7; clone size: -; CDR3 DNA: TGCGCCAGCAGCCAAGTGCCAGGGGGAGACGAGCAGTACTTC; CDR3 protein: CASSQVPGGDEQYF
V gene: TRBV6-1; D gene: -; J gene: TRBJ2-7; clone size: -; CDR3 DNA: TGTGCCAGCAGTGTTGCAGGTGAGACCCCCTCCTACGAGCAGTACTTC; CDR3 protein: CASSVAGETPSYEQYF
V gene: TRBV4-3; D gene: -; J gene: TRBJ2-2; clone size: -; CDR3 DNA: TGCGCCAGCAGCCAAGGCATCCTGACGACCGGGGAGCTGTTTTTT; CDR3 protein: CASSQGILTTGELFF
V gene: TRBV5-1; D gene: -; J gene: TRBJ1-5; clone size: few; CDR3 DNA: TGCGCCAGCAGCTTAGGGGGTCAAGGGAGGCAGCCCCAGCATTTT; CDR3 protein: CASSLGGQGRQPQHF
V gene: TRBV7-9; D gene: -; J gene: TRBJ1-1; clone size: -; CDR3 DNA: TGTGCCAGCAGCTTAACCGGGGAGGTCACTGAAGCTTTCTTT; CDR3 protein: CASSLTGEVTEAFF
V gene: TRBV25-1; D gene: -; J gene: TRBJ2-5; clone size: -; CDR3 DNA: TGTGCCAGCAGTGAATTTGATGGAAGGACCCAGTACTTC; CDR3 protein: CASSEFDGRTQYF
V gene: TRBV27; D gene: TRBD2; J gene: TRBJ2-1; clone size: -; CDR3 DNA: TGTGCCAGCAGTTTTGGACTAGCGGGAAGGGAGCAGTTCTTC; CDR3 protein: CASSFGLAGREQFF
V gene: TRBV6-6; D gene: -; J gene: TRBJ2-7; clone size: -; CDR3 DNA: TGTGCCAGCAGTGGATCCTACTACAGGGACCCCTACGAGCAGTACTTC; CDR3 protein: CASSGSYYRDPYEQYF
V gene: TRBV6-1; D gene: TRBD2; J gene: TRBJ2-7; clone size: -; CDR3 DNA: TGTGCCAGCAGTGACTGGGGGGGAGCGCAGTACTTC; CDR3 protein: CASSDWGGAQYF
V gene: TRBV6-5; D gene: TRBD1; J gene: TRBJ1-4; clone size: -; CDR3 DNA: TGTGCCAGCAGTTTAGCCGGGACAGTTAATGAAAAACTGTTTTTT; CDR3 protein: CASSLAGTVNEKLFF
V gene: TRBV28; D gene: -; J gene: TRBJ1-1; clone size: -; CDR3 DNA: TGTGCCAGCAGTTTGAGGGGTTGGGGTGAAGCTTTCTTT; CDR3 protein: CASSLRGWGEAFF
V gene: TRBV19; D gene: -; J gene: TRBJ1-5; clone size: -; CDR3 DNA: TGTGCCAGTAGTCTAAATAGCAATCAGCCCCAGCATTTT; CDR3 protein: CASSLNSNQPQHF
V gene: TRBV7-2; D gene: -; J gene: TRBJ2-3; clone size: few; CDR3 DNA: TGTGCCAGCAGCTTCCGGGGTACAGGTAGCACAGATACGCAGTATTTT; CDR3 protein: CASSFRGTGSTDTQYF
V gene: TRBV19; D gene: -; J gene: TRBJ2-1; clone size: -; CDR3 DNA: TGTGCCAGTAGTCCCGCGGCAGACAATGAGCAGTTCTTC; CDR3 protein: CASSPAADNEQFF
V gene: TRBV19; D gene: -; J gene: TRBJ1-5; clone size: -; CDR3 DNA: TGTGCCAGTAGTGCCGAGGGGAATCAGCCCCAGCATTTT; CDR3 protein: CASSAEGNQPQHF
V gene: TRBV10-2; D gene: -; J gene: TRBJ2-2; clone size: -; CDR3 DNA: TGCGCCATCAGCCTCTCTGGAACCGGGGAGCTGTTTTTT; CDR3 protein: CAISLSGTGELFF
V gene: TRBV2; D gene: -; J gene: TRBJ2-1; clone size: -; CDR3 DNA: TGTGCCAGTCTCCGGGACTCCTCCTACAATGAGCAGTTCTTC; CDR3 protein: CASLRDSSYNEQFF
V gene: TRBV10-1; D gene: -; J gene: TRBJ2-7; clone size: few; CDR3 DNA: TGCGCCAGCAGTGAAGGGGGGCCAGGCCACGAGCAGTACTTC; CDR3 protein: CASSEGGPGHEQYF
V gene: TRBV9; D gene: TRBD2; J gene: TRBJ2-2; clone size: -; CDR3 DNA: TGTGCCAGCAGCGTAGACATAAGCGGGACTACCGGGGAGCTGTTTTTT; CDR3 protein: CASSVDISGTTGELFF
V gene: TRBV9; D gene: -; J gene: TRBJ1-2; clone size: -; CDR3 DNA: TGTGCCAGCAGCGTAGACCGGGCAGGCTCTGGCTACACCTTC; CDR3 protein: CASSVDRAGSGYTF
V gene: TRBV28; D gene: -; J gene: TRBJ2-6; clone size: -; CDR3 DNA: TGTGCCAGCAGTTTTTCATCCTCTACCAACGTCCTGACTTTC; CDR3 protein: CASSFSSSTNVLTF
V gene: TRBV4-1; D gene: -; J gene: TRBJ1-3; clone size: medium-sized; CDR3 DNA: TGCGCCAGCAGTCAGATCGATTCCCCTGGAAACACCATATATTTT; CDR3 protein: CASSQIDSPGNTIYF
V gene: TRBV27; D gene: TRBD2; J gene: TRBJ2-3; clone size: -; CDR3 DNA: TGTGCCAGCAGCCCCCAGGCTAGCGGGAGTAGGGATACGCAGTATTTT; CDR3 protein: CASSPQASGSRDTQYF
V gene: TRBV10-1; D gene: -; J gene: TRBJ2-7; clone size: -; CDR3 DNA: TGCGCCAGCAGTGAGCAGGGTAGAACGGACGAGCAGTACTTC; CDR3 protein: CASSEQGRTDEQYF
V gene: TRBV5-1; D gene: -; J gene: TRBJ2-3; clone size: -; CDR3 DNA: TGCGCCAGCAGTTCCCCACCTGGGGATACGCAGTATTTT; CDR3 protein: CASSSPPGDTQYF
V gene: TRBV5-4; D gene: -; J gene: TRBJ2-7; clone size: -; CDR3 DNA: TGCGCCAGCAGCCAAGATGGGAACAGTCCTCTGACCGAGCAGTACTTC; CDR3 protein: CASSQDGNSPLTEQYF
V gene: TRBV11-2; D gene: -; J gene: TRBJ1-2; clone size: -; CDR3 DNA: TGTGCCAGCAGCTTAGCAGGCAGGCCCCCCTATGGCTACACCTTC; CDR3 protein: CASSLAGRPPYGYTF
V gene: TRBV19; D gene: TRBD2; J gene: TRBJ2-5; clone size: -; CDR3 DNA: TGTGCCAGTAGTATTGGACTAGCGGGAGGTCTGGAGACCCAGTACTTC; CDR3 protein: CASSIGLAGGLETQYF
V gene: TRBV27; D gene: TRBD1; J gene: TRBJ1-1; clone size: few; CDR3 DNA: TGTGCCAGCAGTTCCCTCCGGACAGGGTGGACTGAAGCTTTCTTT; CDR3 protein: CASSSLRTGWTEAFF